This T cell receptor beta chain was found in a study of identical twins. The authors used template switching to add a universal primer site and gave cDNA unique molecular identifiers. TCRdb re-called the 5' RACE reads through MiXCR, storing one row per CDR3 protein. Of fewer than 450,000 distinct CDR3 sequences listed, roughly 9% are singletons. All donors comprised healthy Caucasians. This CDR3 comprises 14 residues. Whole-study findings and limits: Conclusions relied on cross-sectional statistical analysis, not following the same donors. The more abundant beta clonotypes in cord blood had fewer insertions, and memory repertoires did not show this.

As regards this clonotype: As yet, its antigen is unknown. One end of the junction fails to match germline, which may point to a read error.

The chain combines TRBV12-3 or TRBV12-4 with TRBJ2-1, with TRBD2 matching over 7 bases. The specimen was naive T cells sorted from blood. The clonotype was recovered from a woman between 45 and 60 years old in good health. CDR3 nucleotides: TGTGCCAGCAGTCTAGCGGCAATGTACAATGAGCAGTTCTTC. Translating it yields CASSLAAMYNEQFF.